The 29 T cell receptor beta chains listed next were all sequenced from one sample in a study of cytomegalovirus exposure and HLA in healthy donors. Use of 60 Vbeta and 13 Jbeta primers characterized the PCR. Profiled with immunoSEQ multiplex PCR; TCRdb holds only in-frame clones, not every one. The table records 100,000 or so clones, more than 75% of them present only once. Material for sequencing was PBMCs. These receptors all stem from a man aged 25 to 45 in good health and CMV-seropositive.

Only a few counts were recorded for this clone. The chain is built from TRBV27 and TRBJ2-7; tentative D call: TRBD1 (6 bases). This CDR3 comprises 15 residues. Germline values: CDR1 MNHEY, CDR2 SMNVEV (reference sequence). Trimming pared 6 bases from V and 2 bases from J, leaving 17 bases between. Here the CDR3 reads CASRQGTTPTYEQYF. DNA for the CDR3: TGTGCCAGCAGGCAGGGGACGACCCCGACCTACGAGCAGTACTTC.

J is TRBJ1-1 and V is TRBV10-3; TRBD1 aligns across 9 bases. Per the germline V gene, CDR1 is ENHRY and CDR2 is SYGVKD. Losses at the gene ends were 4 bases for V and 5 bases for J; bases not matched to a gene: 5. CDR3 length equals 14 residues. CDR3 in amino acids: CAISVTGGDTEAFF. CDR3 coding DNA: TGTGCCATCAGTGTAACAGGGGGCGATACTGAAGCTTTCTTT.

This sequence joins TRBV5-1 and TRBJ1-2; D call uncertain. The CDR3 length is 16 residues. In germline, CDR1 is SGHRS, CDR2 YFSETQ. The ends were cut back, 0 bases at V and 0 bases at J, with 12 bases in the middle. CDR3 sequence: CASSLVEGSANYGYTF. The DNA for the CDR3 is TGCGCCAGCAGCTTGGTGGAGGGCAGTGCTAACTATGGCTACACCTTC.

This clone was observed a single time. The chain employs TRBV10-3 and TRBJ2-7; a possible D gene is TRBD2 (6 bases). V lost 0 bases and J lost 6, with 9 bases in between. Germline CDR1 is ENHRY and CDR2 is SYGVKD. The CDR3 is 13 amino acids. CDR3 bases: TGTGCCATCAGTGAGTCCGGGGGAAGCGAGCAGTACTTC. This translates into CAISESGGSEQYF.

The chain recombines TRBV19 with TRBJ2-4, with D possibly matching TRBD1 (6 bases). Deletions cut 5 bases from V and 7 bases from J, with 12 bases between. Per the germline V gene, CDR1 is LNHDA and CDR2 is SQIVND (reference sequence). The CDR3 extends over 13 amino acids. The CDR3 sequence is CASSRRGGNIQYF. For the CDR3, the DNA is TGTGCCAGTAGTCGCAGGGGCGGGAACATTCAGTACTTC.

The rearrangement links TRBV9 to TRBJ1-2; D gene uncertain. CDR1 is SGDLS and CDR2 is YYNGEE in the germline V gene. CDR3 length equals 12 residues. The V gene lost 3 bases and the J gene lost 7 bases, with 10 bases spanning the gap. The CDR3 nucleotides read TGTGCCAGCAGCGGCCTAGCCGCTGGCTACACCTTC. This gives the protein CASSGLAAGYTF.

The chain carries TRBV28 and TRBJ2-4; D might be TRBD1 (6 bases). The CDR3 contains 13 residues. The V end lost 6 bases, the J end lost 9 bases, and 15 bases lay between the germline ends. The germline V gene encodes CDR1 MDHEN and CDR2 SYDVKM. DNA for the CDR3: TGTGCCAGCAGGTCCGACAGGCCGGGCATTCAGTACTTC. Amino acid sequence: CASRSDRPGIQYF.

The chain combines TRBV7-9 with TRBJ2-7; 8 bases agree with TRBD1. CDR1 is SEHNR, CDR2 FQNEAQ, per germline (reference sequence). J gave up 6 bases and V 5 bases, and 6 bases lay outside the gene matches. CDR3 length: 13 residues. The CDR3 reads CASSPSGQVEQYV. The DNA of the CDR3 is TGTGCCAGCAGCCCCTCGGGACAGGTCGAGCAGTACGTC.

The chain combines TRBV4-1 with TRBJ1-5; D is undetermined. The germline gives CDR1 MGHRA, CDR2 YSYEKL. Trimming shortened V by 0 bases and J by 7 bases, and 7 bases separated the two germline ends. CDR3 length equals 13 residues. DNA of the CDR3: TGCGCCAGCAGCCAAGACCTAGGACAGCCCCAGCATTTT. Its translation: CASSQDLGQPQHF.

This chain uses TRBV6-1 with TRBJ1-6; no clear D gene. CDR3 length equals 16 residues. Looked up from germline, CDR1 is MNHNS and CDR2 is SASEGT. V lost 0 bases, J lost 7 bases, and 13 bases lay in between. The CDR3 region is CASSEAGLVSNSPLHF. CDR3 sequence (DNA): TGTGCCAGCAGTGAAGCGGGCCTCGTTTCGAATTCACCCCTCCACTTT.

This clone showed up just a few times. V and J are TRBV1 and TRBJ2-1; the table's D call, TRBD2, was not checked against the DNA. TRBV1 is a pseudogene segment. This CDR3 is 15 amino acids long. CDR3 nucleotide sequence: TGCACCAGCAGCCCACTTAGCGGGAGGGCCGATGAGCAGTTCTTC. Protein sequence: CTSSPLSGRADEQFF.

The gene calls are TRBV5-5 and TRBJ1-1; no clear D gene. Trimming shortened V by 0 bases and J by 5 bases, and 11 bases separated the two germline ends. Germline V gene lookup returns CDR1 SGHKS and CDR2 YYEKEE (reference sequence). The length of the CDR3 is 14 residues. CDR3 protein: CASSLGVPGTEAFF. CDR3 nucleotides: TGTGCCAGCAGCTTGGGAGTACCGGGGACTGAAGCTTTCTTT.

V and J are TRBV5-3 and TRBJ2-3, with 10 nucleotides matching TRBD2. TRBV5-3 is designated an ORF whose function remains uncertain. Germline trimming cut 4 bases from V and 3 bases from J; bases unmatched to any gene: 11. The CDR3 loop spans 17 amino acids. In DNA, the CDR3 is TGTGCCAGAAGCCCAGCCCCTAGCGGGAGTAAGACAGATACGCAGTATTTT. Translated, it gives CARSPAPSGSKTDTQYF.

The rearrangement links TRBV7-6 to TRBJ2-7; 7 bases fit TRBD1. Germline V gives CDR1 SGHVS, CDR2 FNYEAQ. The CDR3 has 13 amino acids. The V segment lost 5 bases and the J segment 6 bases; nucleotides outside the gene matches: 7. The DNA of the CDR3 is TGTGCCAGCAGCGTTAGACAGGGATCCGAGCAGTACGTC. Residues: CASSVRQGSEQYV.

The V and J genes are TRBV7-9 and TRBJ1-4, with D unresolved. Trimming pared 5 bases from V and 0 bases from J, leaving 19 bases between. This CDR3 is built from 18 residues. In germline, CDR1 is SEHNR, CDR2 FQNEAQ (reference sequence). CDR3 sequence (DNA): TGTGCCAGCAGCCCTTGGTACGGGGATTTGGCAACTAATGAAAAACTGTTTTTT. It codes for CASSPWYGDLATNEKLFF.

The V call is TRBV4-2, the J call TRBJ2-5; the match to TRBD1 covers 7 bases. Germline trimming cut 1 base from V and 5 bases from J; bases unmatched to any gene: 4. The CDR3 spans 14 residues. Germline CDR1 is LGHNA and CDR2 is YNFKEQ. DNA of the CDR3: TGTGCCAGCAGCCAAGCCACAGGGGTGGAGACCCAGTACTTC. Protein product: CASSQATGVETQYF.

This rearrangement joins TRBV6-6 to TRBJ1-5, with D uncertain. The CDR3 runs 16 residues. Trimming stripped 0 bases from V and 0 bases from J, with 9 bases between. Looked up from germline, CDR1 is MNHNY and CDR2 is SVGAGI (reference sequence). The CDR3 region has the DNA TGTGCCAGCAGTTACTCACCGCAGTATAGCAATCAGCCCCAGCATTTT. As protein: CASSYSPQYSNQPQHF.

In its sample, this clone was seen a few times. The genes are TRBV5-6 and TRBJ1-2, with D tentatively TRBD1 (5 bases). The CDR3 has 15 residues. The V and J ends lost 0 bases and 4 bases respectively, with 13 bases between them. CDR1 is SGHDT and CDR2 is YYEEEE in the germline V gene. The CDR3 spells CASSLGAEQVYGYTF. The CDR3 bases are TGTGCCAGCAGCTTGGGGGCAGAACAGGTCTATGGCTACACCTTC.

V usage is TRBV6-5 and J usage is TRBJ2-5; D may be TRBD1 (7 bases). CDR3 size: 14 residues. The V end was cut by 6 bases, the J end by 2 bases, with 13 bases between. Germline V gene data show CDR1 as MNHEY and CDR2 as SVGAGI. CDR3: CASRVQGRQETQYF. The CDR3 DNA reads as TGTGCCAGCAGGGTACAGGGGAGGCAAGAGACCCAGTACTTC.

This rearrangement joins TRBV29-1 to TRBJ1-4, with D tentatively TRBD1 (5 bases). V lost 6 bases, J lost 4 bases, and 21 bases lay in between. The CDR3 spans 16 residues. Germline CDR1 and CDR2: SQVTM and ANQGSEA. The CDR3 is CSVVPPSGFLNEKLFF. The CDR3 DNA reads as TGCAGCGTCGTTCCTCCCTCAGGGTTCCTTAATGAAAAACTGTTTTTT.

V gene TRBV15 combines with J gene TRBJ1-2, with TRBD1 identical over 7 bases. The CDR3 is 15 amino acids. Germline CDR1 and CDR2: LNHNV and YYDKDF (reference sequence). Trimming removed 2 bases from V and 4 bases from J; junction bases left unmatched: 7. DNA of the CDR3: TGTGCCACCAGCAGACATCTTACAGGGGCCTATGGCTACACCTTC. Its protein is CATSRHLTGAYGYTF.

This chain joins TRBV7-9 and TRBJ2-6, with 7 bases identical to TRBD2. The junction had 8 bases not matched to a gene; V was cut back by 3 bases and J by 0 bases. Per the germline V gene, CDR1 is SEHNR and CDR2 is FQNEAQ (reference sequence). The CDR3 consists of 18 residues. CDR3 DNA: TGTGCCAGCAGCTTGGGGAGGGGCTCCAGCTCTGGGGCCAACGTCCTGACTTTC. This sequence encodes CASSLGRGSSSGANVLTF.

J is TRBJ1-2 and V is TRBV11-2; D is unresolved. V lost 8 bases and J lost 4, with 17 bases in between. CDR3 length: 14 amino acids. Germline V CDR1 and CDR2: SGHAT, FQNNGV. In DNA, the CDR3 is TGTGCCAGCCGTAGGACTGGCGGTGGCTATGGCTACACCTTC. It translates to CASRRTGGGYGYTF. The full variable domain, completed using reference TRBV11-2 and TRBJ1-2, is EAGVAQSPRYKIIEKRQSVAFWCNPISGHATLYWYQQILGQGPKLLIQFQNNGVVDDSQLPKDRFSAERLKGVDSTLKIQPAKLEDSAVYLCASRRTGGGYGYTFGSGTRLTVV.

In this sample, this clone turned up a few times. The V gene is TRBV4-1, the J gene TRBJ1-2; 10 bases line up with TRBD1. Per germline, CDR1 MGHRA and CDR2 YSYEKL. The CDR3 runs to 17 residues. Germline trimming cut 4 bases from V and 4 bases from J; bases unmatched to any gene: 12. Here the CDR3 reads CASSRVYPGQGTYGYTF. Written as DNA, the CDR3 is TGCGCCAGCAGCCGCGTCTATCCGGGACAGGGGACCTATGGCTACACCTTC.

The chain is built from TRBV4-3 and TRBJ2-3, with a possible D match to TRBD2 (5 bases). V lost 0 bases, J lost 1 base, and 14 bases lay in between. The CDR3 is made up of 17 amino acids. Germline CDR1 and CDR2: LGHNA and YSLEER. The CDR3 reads CASSQDPGRGRTDTQYF. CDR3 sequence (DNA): TGCGCCAGCAGCCAAGATCCCGGAAGAGGGCGCACAGATACGCAGTATTTT.

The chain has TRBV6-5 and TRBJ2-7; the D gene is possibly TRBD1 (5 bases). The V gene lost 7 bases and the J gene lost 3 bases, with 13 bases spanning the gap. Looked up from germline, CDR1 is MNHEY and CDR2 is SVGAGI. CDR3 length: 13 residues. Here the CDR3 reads CASIPDRNYEQYF. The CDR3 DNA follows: TGTGCCAGCATACCAGACAGAAACTACGAGCAGTACTTC.

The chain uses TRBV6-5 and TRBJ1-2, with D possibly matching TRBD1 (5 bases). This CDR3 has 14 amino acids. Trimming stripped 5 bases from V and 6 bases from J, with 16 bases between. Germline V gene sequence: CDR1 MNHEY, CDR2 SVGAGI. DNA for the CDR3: TGTGCCAGCAGTGCCCGTCGGGGGTCGCATGGCTACACCTTC. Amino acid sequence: CASSARRGSHGYTF.

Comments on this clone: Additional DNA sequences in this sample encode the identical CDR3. This chain's CDR3 is CASSPDRNQPQHF. For the CDR3, the DNA is TGTGCCAGCTCACCTGACAGGAATCAGCCCCAGCATTTT. The V call is TRBV18, the J call TRBJ1-5; tentatively, D is TRBD1 (6 bases). V lost 3 bases to trimming and J lost 4 bases, with 7 bases between them. This CDR3 is built from 13 residues. Germline V gene lookup returns CDR1 KGHSH and CDR2 LQKENI. The whole variable domain, remainder taken from reference TRBV18 and TRBJ1-5, is NAGVMQNPRHLVRRRGQEARLRCSPMKGHSHVYWYRQLPEEGLKFMVYLQKENIIDESGMPKERFSAEFPKEGPSILRIQQVVRGDSAAYFCASSPDRNQPQHFGDGTRLSIL.

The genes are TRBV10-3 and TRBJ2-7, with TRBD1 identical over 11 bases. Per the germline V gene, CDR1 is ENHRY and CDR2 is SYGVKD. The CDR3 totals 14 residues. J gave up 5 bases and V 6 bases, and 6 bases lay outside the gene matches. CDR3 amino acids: CAIRPDRGRNEQYF. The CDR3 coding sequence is TGTGCCATCAGACCGGACAGGGGGCGAAACGAGCAGTACTTC.